This T cell receptor beta chain appears in the sequencing data of a study of CD8 T cells in Susac syndrome (dated by TCRdb to the late 2010s). Describing the broader study: The study used repertoire sequencing to test whether antigen drove CD8+ T cell activation and differentiation in Susac syndrome.

Per the germline V gene, SGHTA is the CDR1 and FQGNSA is the CDR2. Measured from the cysteine to the phenylalanine, the CDR3 is 14 residues long. Only the CDR3 region is kept as DNA, spanning 42 bases read in frame from base 1. At the junction V is shortened by 8 bases and J by 8 bases, with 21 bases in between. Peripheral blood CD8+ and CD4+ T cells from healthy donors, Susac syndrome patients and multiple sclerosis patients were profiled by high-throughput TCR beta sequencing. The multiple sclerosis controls were treatment-naive patients whose relapsing-remitting disease, either stable or active, fulfilled the revised McDonald criteria. Bulk CD8+ and CD4+ T cells were purified magnetically by negative isolation, whereas CD8+ TEMRA cells were enriched by FACS. Blood was drawn into EDTA tubes, processed within 24 hours, and PBMCs were isolated by density gradient centrifugation. PBMCs destined for TCR sequencing were cryopreserved in liquid nitrogen and later thawed in a 37 °C water bath. Purity of sorted or isolated CD4+, CD8+ and CD8+ TEMRA cells was at least 90%.

Points the paper makes about the study in general: The TCR sequencing and HLA analysis was acknowledged to have included a relatively small number of individuals.

RNA was extracted using the RNeasy kit, and roughly 0.5 to 1 ug of the RNA was reverse transcribed with random hexamers. The immunoSEQ multiplex PCR assay, covering 54 Vbeta and 13 Jbeta segments, was used to amplify TCR beta CDR3 regions. To correct PCR amplification bias, a synthetic template baseline was used for both primer optimization and computational correction. The study's processing was this. Reads were annotated to V, D and J genes per IMGT and analyzed with immunoSEQ Analyzer, keeping only productive sequences. Clonality was calculated as one minus the Shannon entropy normalized by log2 of the number of productive unique sequences. For each patient and control, public and private clones were evaluated among the 100 most prevalent clones. Clones were defined as Susac-specific when absent from the healthy and MS cohorts, from about 970 published viral clones and from other ImmuneACCESS disease sequences. Using fastp trimming at Q25 and MiXCR clonotype assembly, TCRdb reanalyzed the public sequencing data and kept in-frame beta chains. Each entry merges the rows of one CDR3 protein and shows their most common DNA and genes. TCRdb, not the authors, supplied the V and J calls. The sample has just over 300,000 distinct CDR3 sequences on record, around 92% of them singletons. 0.06% to 0.075% of the sample is held by the ten biggest clonotypes.

A word on this clonotype: The target of this receptor is not known. No base-level quality is on record; no much larger clone is a single base apart.

The rearrangement joined TRBV7-2 to TRBJ2-5; no D gene can be assigned with confidence. The sample taken for sequencing was CD4+ T cells from PBMCs. The receptor was derived from a human donor with multiple sclerosis. The CDR3 is CASAFLTVSETQYF. The DNA sequence is as follows: TGTGCCAGCGCTTTCCTGACGGTATCGGAAACCCAGTACTTC.